This paragraph reports one T cell receptor beta chain. These data originate in a study of neoadjuvant anti-PD-1 for oral cavity cancer. Sequencing used immunoSEQ multiplex PCR; TCRdb keeps in-frame clones, though not all of them. There are 80,000 to 95,000 clones in the sample; roughly 80% occur only once, and roughly 3% lies in the top ten. The specimen was PBMCs, collected before nivolumab (anti-PD-1) treatment. The receptor was derived from a person aged 40-85 years with oral cavity squamous cell carcinoma.

This chain's CDR3 is CASSLGDRGQPQHF. CDR3 nucleotide sequence: TGTGCCAGCAGCTTAGGGGACAGGGGTCAGCCCCAGCATTTT. The chain employs TRBV11-2 and TRBJ1-5, with 10 bases lining up with TRBD1. Trimming cost V 1 base and J 6 bases; bases outside gene matches: 0. This CDR3 has 14 residues. Germline-derived CDR1 and CDR2 are SGHAT and FQNNGV.